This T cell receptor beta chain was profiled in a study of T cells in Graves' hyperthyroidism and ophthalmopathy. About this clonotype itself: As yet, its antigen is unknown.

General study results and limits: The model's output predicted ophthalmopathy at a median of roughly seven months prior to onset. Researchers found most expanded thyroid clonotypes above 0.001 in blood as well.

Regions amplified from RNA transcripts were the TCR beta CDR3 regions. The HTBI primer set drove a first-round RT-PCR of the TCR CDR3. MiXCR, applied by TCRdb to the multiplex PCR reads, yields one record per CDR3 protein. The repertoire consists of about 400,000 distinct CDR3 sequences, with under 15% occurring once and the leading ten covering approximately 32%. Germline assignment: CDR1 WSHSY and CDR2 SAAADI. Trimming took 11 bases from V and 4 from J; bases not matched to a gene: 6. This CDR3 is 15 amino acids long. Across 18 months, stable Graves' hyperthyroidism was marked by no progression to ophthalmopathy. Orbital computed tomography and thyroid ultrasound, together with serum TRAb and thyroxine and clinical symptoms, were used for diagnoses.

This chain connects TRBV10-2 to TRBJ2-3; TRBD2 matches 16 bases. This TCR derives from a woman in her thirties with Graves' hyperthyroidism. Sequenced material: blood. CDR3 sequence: CAVGTSGRAADTQYF. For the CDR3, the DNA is TGCGCCGTCGGGACTAGCGGGAGGGCGGCAGATACGCAGTATTTT.